Listed here are 28 T cell receptor beta chains from one sample, sequenced in a study of blood T cell repertoires in COVID-19. Data came from immunoSEQ multiplex PCR; TCRdb stores just in-frame clones and leaves some out. The sample holds about 270,000 clones, 89% seen once. Sequenced sample: peripheral blood. These receptors all come from a middle-aged man with acute or convalescent COVID-19.

The chain carries TRBV15 and TRBJ1-1; D is uncertain. The CDR3 extends over 14 amino acids. The germline V gene has CDR1 LNHNV and CDR2 YYDKDF (reference sequence). V was clipped by 1 base and J by 1 base, with 7 bases between them. The CDR3: CATSRGGENTEAFF. The DNA of the CDR3 is TGTGCCACCAGCAGAGGTGGAGAGAACACTGAAGCTTTCTTT.

The chain has TRBV7-3 and TRBJ2-2, with 7 bases identical to TRBD2. The CDR3 has 16 amino acids. The V and J ends lost 6 bases and 3 bases, in that order; junction bases with no gene match: 10. The germline V gene has CDR1 SGHTA and CDR2 FQGTGA. The CDR3 region is CASSQTARGDTGELFF. As DNA, the CDR3 is TGTGCCAGCAGTCAAACGGCCCGGGGGGACACCGGGGAGCTGTTTTTT.

V and J are TRBV18 and TRBJ1-1, with unresolved D. From germline, CDR1 is KGHSH and CDR2 LQKENI. The CDR3 has 12 residues. The V gene lost 6 bases and the J gene lost 10 bases, with 15 bases spanning the gap. CDR3 sequence (DNA): TGTGCCAGCTCGCGCCTCCAATCGGGAGCTTTCTTT. It encodes CASSRLQSGAFF.

This clone was seen only once. The chain recombines TRBV27 with TRBJ1-4; 8 bases are shared with TRBD1. CDR1 MNHEY and CDR2 SMNVEV come from the germline V gene (reference sequence). The V gene end was trimmed by 6 bases and the J gene end by 7 bases; junction bases not matched to a gene: 7. The CDR3 sequence is 14 residues long. The CDR3 region has the DNA TGTGCCAGCAGCCTAGACAGGGGCGGTGAAAAACTGTTTTTT. Translated: CASSLDRGGEKLFF.

This clone was recorded a few times. This sequence joins TRBV5-1 and TRBJ1-4; TRBD1 matches at 7 bases. Looked up from germline, CDR1 is SGHRS and CDR2 is YFSETQ. The V gene end was trimmed by 6 bases and the J gene end by 8 bases; junction bases not matched to a gene: 10. The CDR3 has 14 amino acids. In DNA form, the CDR3 reads TGCGCCAGCACCCCTGACAGGGTTGGCGAAAAACTGTTTTTT. This translates into CASTPDRVGEKLFF.

This sequence joins TRBV19 and TRBJ2-2; TRBD2 might be the D (6 bases). The V gene lost 10 bases and the J gene lost 4 bases, with 16 bases spanning the gap. Germline CDR1 and CDR2: LNHDA and SQIVND (reference sequence). This CDR3 contains 14 residues. CDR3 residues: CATKEGYGTGELFF. DNA of the CDR3: TGTGCCACCAAGGAGGGGTACGGCACCGGGGAGCTGTTTTTT.

The gene calls are TRBV6-5 and TRBJ1-6, with D tentatively TRBD1 (6 bases). The CDR3 is 16 amino acids. Trimming removed 0 bases from V and 13 bases from J, with 19 bases in between. Looked up from germline, CDR1 is MNHEY and CDR2 is SVGAGI. The CDR3 DNA sequence: TGTGCCAGCAGTTACTCGATTCTCACAGGGAGGGAGCCCCTCCACTTT. It specifies CASSYSILTGREPLHF.

The chain joins TRBV19 to TRBJ1-2, with 7 bases aligning to TRBD1. The CDR3 totals 14 residues. Per germline, CDR1 LNHDA and CDR2 SQIVND (reference sequence). The J segment lost 9 bases and the V segment lost 5 bases, leaving 12 bases of the junction unmatched. For the CDR3, the DNA is TGTGCCAGTAGTCCCGCCCGGACAGGTGTTCGCTACACCTTC. As protein: CASSPARTGVRYTF.

The chain employs TRBV5-6 and TRBJ2-7; 7 bases line up with TRBD2. Trimming took 2 bases from V and 2 from J; bases not matched to a gene: 7. The CDR3 is 15 residues long. Germline CDR1 and CDR2: SGHDT and YYEEEE. The CDR3 DNA sequence: TGTGCCAGCAGCTTTCCTAGCGGCCAACCCTACGAGCAGTACTTC. It translates to CASSFPSGQPYEQYF.

This chain connects TRBV5-1 to TRBJ1-6, with 7 bases lining up with TRBD1. Unmatched junction bases numbered 3, after V lost 0 bases and J lost 9 bases. Germline CDR1 is SGHRS and CDR2 is YFSETQ. The CDR3 is 14 residues long. CDR3: CASSLGTGSSPLHF. CDR3 DNA: TGCGCCAGCAGCTTGGGGACAGGTTCTTCACCCCTCCACTTT.

This chain connects TRBV2 to TRBJ2-5; 10 bases are a match to TRBD2. CDR1 SNHLY and CDR2 FYNNEI come from the germline V gene. The ends lost 8 bases at V and 2 bases at J; junction bases unmatched: 5. The CDR3 sequence is 14 residues long. CDR3 amino acids: CASGGTSEQETQYF. CDR3 nucleotides: TGTGCCAGCGGCGGGACTAGCGAACAAGAGACCCAGTACTTC.

This chain connects TRBV18 to TRBJ1-2; 11 bases line up with TRBD1. The junction had 2 bases not matched to a gene; V was cut back by 0 bases and J by 5 bases. The CDR3 length is 15 residues. The germline gives CDR1 KGHSH, CDR2 LQKENI. The CDR3 protein is CASSPPGTGGYGYTF. Written as DNA, the CDR3 is TGTGCCAGCTCACCACCCGGGACAGGGGGATATGGCTACACCTTC.

This sequence joins TRBV27 and TRBJ1-2, with TRBD1 as a possible D gene (5 bases). The CDR3 consists of 14 residues. Germline V gene data show CDR1 as MNHEY and CDR2 as SMNVEV (reference sequence). Trimming left V 4 bases short and J 4 bases short, with 13 bases between. This CDR3 reads CASSSPGQGYGYTF. The CDR3, as DNA: TGTGCCAGCAGTTCCCCCGGGCAGGGCTATGGCTACACCTTC.

This clone was seen a single time. The chain links TRBV18 to TRBJ1-5, with D possibly TRBD1 on 6 matching bases. In germline, CDR1 is KGHSH, CDR2 LQKENI. V lost 6 bases and J 8 bases, leaving 14 bases between the germline ends. The CDR3 sequence is 13 residues long. The CDR3 loop reads CASSGVKGEPQHF. DNA of the CDR3: TGTGCCAGCTCCGGGGTCAAGGGGGAGCCCCAGCATTTT.

CDR3 in DNA: TGCAGTGCTAGTCCCCTAGCGGGGGGGCGGGGGCAGTTCTTC. Amino acid sequence: CSASPLAGGRGQFF. The chain employs TRBV20-1 and TRBJ2-1; 12 positions agree with TRBD2. The CDR3 sequence is 14 residues long. V lost 3 bases, J lost 12 bases, and 9 bases stayed unmatched. Germline values: CDR1 DFQATT, CDR2 SNEGSKA (reference sequence).

The gene calls are TRBV10-2 and TRBJ2-2, with 11 bases lining up with TRBD1. The CDR3 loop spans 16 amino acids. The junction had 5 bases not matched to a gene; V was cut back by 2 bases and J by 6 bases. Per germline, CDR1 WSHSY and CDR2 SAAADI. The CDR3 spells CASSEGGTGGAGELFF. CDR3 in DNA: TGCGCCAGCAGTGAGGGTGGGACAGGGGGTGCCGGGGAGCTGTTTTTT.

The sample holds one count of this clone. This sequence joins TRBV5-1 and TRBJ2-5; D unresolved. The CDR3 has 11 amino acids. Trimming removed 6 bases from V and 1 base from J, with 4 bases in between. In germline, CDR1 is SGHRS, CDR2 YFSETQ. The DNA for the CDR3 is TGCGCCAGCACCCTCCAAGAGACCCAGTACTTC. This gives the protein CASTLQETQYF.

The chain has TRBV19 and TRBJ2-1, with 9 bases matching TRBD2. Germline V gene sequence: CDR1 LNHDA, CDR2 SQIVND (reference sequence). V shed 5 bases and J 7 bases; nucleotides not matched to a gene: 9. The CDR3 loop spans 15 amino acids. DNA for the CDR3: TGTGCCAGTAGTGTTGCGGGGGGGCTTAGGAATGAGCAGTTCTTC. Translation gives CASSVAGGLRNEQFF.

The rearrangement joins TRBV18 to TRBJ2-4, with 8 bases aligning to TRBD1. Germline loops: CDR1 KGHSH, CDR2 LQKENI. V gave up 6 bases and J gave up 14 bases; unmatched junction bases: 12. CDR3 size: 13 residues. The CDR3 DNA follows: TGTGCCAGCTCCCCCGACAGGGGCAGGGTAGAGTACTTC. It codes for CASSPDRGRVEYF.

The chain couples TRBV5-6 to TRBJ2-5; possible D gene TRBD2, 6 bases. CDR3 length: 14 amino acids. V shed 7 bases and J shed 2 bases, with 15 bases lying between them. The germline V gene has CDR1 SGHDT and CDR2 YYEEEE. The CDR3 reads CASQKKGTQETQYF. The DNA for the CDR3 is TGTGCCAGCCAAAAAAAGGGGACTCAAGAGACCCAGTACTTC.

The rearrangement uses TRBV10-1 and TRBJ2-1; D possibly corresponds to TRBD2 (6 bases). Trimming cost V 0 bases and J 2 bases, with 11 bases left between them. In germline, CDR1 is WNHNN, CDR2 SYGVQD (reference sequence). The CDR3 contains 16 residues. The CDR3 loop reads CASSESTGGAYNEQFF. The CDR3 bases are TGCGCCAGCAGTGAGTCGACGGGCGGGGCCTACAATGAGCAGTTCTTC.

The CDR3 sequence is CSVRRAATEAFF. The CDR3 nucleotides are TGCAGCGTTCGGAGGGCGGCCACTGAAGCTTTCTTT. The chain couples TRBV29-1 to TRBJ1-1; D remains unclear. Looked up from germline, CDR1 is SQVTM and CDR2 is ANQGSEA. This CDR3 is 12 amino acids long. V lost 5 bases and J lost 4, with 11 bases in between.

CDR3 sequence: CASSALTGTEQFF. The CDR3 DNA is TGTGCCAGCAGCGCTCTGACAGGGACTGAGCAGTTCTTC. The chain couples TRBV9 to TRBJ2-1, with 7 bases identical to TRBD1. This CDR3 contains 13 residues. Germline-derived CDR1 and CDR2 are SGDLS and YYNGEE. Losses at the gene ends were 3 bases for V and 9 bases for J; bases not matched to a gene: 6.

This rearrangement joins TRBV29-1 to TRBJ2-1, with 11 bases that match TRBD2. Trimming at V came to 4 bases and at J to 10 bases, leaving 9 bases not matched to a gene. Germline CDR1 reads SQVTM; CDR2 reads ANQGSEA. CDR3 size: 14 residues. The CDR3 loop reads CSVVRLAGWAEQFF. The DNA of the CDR3 is TGCAGCGTTGTGCGACTAGCGGGGTGGGCCGAGCAGTTCTTC.

CDR3 nucleotides: TGTGCCAGTAACTCCGGCACAGGGTACACTGAAGCTTTCTTT. Amino acids: CASNSGTGYTEAFF. The rearrangement links TRBV19 to TRBJ1-1, with D possibly being TRBD1 (6 bases). From germline, CDR1 is LNHDA and CDR2 SQIVND (reference sequence). V was cut by 7 bases and J by 3 bases, with 15 bases left in between. This CDR3 has 14 residues.

This rearrangement joins TRBV6-5 to TRBJ1-1, with a tentative D call TRBD1 (6 bases). V was clipped by 7 bases and J by 8 bases, with 17 bases between them. The CDR3 contains 13 residues. Germline V gives CDR1 MNHEY, CDR2 SVGAGI. CDR3 nucleotides: TGTGCCAGCATCCTCTCGCCAGGGGTCGAAGCTTTCTTT. The encoded protein is CASILSPGVEAFF.

This chain uses TRBV12-3 or TRBV12-4 with TRBJ1-2; D gene unclear. Trimming cost V 6 bases and J 7 bases, with 15 bases left between them. The CDR3 is made up of 13 amino acids. CDR3 in DNA: TGTGCCAGCAGCCCAAGGTGGGCCGGTGGCTACACCTTC. This sequence encodes CASSPRWAGGYTF.

V gene TRBV2 combines with J gene TRBJ1-5; 8 nucleotides line up with TRBD1. CDR3 length: 15 amino acids. V lost 6 bases and J lost 3; bases outside the gene matches: 7. The germline V gene encodes CDR1 SNHLY and CDR2 FYNNEI. The CDR3 DNA reads as TGTGCCAGCAGCGGAGACAGGGGCCACAATCAGCCCCAGCATTTT. It yields the protein CASSGDRGHNQPQHF.